This T cell receptor beta chain was captured in a study of cytomegalovirus exposure and HLA in healthy donors. In regard to this clone: What it recognizes is unknown.

Study results and limitations: HLA-A and HLA-B allele assignments for most subjects were reportedly predicted accurately using TCR beta sequences. Cytomegalovirus-associated status was assigned to 164 TCR beta chains. Fewer than 20,000 TCR beta sequences were associated with HLA alleles at 0.05 false discovery rate in a later analysis.

With 60 Vbeta and 13 Jbeta primers, the PCR was carried out. Clones were sequenced by immunoSEQ multiplex PCR, and TCRdb holds only the in-frame ones, with some missing. The table shows roughly 100,000 clones, with under 85% occurring only once. CDR1 is KGHSH and CDR2 is LQKENI in the germline V gene. J gave up 7 bases and V 2 bases, and 2 bases lay outside the gene matches. CDR3 length: 13 residues. The study sampled nominally healthy donors, though unrecorded immune exposures were likely. The clonotype originates from a female donor in good health and CMV-seropositive. Sequencing was carried out using PBMCs. V gene TRBV18 combines with J gene TRBJ1-5; 7 nucleotides match TRBD1. This CDR3 is CASSPTGDQPQHF. DNA of the CDR3: TGTGCCAGCTCACCAACAGGGGACCAGCCCCAGCATTTT.